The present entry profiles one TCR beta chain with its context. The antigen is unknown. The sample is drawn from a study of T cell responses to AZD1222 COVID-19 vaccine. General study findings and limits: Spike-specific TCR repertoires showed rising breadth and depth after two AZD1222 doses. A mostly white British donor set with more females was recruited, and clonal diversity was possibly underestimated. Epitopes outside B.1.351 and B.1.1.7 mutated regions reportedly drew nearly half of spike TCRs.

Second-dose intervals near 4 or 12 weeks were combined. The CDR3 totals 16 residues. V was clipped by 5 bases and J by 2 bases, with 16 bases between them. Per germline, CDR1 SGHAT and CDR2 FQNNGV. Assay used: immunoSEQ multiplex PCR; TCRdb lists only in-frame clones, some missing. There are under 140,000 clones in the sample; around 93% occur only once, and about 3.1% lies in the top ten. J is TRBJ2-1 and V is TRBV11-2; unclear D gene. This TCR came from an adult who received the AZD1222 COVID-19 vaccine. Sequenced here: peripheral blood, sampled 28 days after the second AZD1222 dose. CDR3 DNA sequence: TGTGCCAGCAGCACCCACCTCCCTATGACCTACAATGAGCAGTTCTTC. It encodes CASSTHLPMTYNEQFF.